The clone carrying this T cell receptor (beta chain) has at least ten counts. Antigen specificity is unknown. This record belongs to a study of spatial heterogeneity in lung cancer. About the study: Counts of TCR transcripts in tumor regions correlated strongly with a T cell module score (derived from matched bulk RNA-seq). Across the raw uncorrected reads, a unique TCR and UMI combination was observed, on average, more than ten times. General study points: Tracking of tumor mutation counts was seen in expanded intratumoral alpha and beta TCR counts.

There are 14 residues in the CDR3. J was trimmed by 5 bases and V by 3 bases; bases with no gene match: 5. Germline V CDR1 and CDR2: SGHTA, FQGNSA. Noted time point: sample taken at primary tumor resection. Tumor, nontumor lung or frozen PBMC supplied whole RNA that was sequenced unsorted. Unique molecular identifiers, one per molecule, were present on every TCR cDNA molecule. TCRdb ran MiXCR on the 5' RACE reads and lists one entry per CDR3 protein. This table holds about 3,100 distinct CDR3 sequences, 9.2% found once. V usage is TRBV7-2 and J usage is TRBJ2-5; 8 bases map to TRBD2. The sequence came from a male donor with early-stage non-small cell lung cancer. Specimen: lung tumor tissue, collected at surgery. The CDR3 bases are TGTGCCAGCAGCTTCCCCGGGAGGGTCGAGACCCAGTACTTC. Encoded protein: CASSFPGRVETQYF.